This T cell receptor (beta chain) was sequenced in a study of chemoradiotherapy in HPV16-positive cancers. Whole-study context: Candidate HPV-specific clones and shared TCR motifs came from a couple of HPV16-positive patients. Findings and limits, study-wide: Candidate HPV-specific clones and E7-related TCR motifs grew in tumor during treatment. For HPV16-positive patients, expanding HPV-responsive T cells associated with longer recurrence-free survival.

Comments on this clone: Its target is unknown.

Here immunoSEQ multiplex PCR was the method, and the copy in TCRdb shows in-frame clones only, minus some. The data hold over 7,000 clones, with around 88% observed a single time. Over chemoradiotherapy, repertoires were sampled more than once. Germline CDR1 and CDR2: SGHRS and YFSETQ. V lost 0 bases and J lost 5, with 14 bases in between. CDR3 size: 15 residues. The rearrangement uses TRBV5-1 and TRBJ1-1; no clear D gene. The TCR originated in a human donor with HPV-associated anogenital cancer. Material: blood, obtained from a patient who underwent chemoradiotherapy. CDR3 residues: CASSLGGGQGTEAFF. In DNA, the CDR3 is TGCGCCAGCAGCTTGGGGGGAGGCCAAGGAACTGAAGCTTTCTTT.